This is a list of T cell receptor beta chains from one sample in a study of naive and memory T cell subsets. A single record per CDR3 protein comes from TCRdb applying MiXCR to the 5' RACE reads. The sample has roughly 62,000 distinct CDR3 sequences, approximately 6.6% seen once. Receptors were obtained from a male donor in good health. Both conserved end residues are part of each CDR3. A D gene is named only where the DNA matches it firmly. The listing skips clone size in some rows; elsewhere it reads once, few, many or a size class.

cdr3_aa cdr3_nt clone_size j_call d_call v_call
CASSRQGDQPQHF TGTGCCAGCAGTCGACAGGGTGATCAGCCCCAGCATTTT many TRBJ1-5 TRBD1 TRBV6-6
CASGETRNTGELFF TGCGCCAGCGGGGAGACAAGGAACACCGGGGAGCTGTTTTTT few TRBJ2-2 NA TRBV10-2
CASSQDEISTEAFF TGTGCCAGCAGCCAAGATGAAATAAGCACTGAAGCTTTCTTT many TRBJ1-1 NA TRBV14
CASSSGQGATDTQYF TGTGCCAGCAGCTCGGGACAGGGGGCGACAGATACGCAGTATTTT few TRBJ2-3 TRBD1 TRBV7-9
CASSLAPTGAQYF TGTGCCAGCAGTTTAGCCCCTACCGGAGCGCAGTATTTT many TRBJ2-3 NA TRBV12-3/TRBV12-4
CASSLRTNFNYGYTF TGTGCCAGTAGTCTTCGCACGAACTTTAACTATGGCTACACCTTC many TRBJ1-2 NA TRBV19
CASNPSGAGQPQHF TGTGCCAGTAATCCCTCCGGGGCAGGTCAGCCCCAGCATTTT NA TRBJ1-5 NA TRBV19
CASSHDRGQVSGNTIYF TGTGCCAGCTCCCACGACCGGGGACAAGTCTCTGGAAACACCATATATTTT many TRBJ1-3 NA TRBV6-6
CASSQGVASYNEQFF TGTGCCAGCAGCCAAGGGGTAGCCAGCTACAATGAGCAGTTCTTC few TRBJ2-1 NA TRBV3-1
CSARGMTGTYEQYF TGCAGTGCTAGAGGGATGACAGGGACCTACGAGCAGTACTTC few TRBJ2-7 TRBD1 TRBV20-1
CASSPVGDRGIYEQYF TGTGCCAGCAGTCCGGTAGGGGACAGGGGGATCTACGAGCAGTACTTC NA TRBJ2-7 TRBD1 TRBV6-1
CSVIRQEGPNPYEQYF TGCAGCGTTATTAGACAGGAGGGCCCAAATCCCTACGAGCAGTACTTC few TRBJ2-7 NA TRBV29-1
CSARGLANTGELFF TGCAGTGCTAGGGGACTAGCGAACACCGGGGAGCTGTTTTTT many TRBJ2-2 TRBD2 TRBV20-1
CSVEDGTGGYEQYF TGCAGCGTTGAAGATGGGACAGGGGGCTACGAGCAGTACTTC many TRBJ2-7 TRBD1 TRBV29-1
CASSERDRGPEAFF TGTGCCAGCAGTGAAAGGGACAGAGGCCCTGAAGCTTTCTTT NA TRBJ1-1 TRBD1 TRBV6-1
CASSLALAEFYNEQFF TGTGCCAGCAGCTTAGCCCTAGCGGAGTTCTACAATGAGCAGTTCTTC many TRBJ2-1 TRBD2 TRBV11-2
CASSRNNRVPNEQFF TGTGCCAGCAGCCGTAACAACAGAGTGCCCAATGAGCAGTTCTTC NA TRBJ2-1 NA TRBV7-8
CASSVVRAGANVLTF TGTGCCAGCAGCGTGGTAAGGGCCGGGGCCAACGTCCTGACTTTC NA TRBJ2-6 NA TRBV9
CAWSSAGGYGYTF TGTGCCTGGAGTTCGGCAGGGGGGTATGGCTACACCTTC NA TRBJ1-2 TRBD1 TRBV30
CASSQTSAPEDEQFF TGCGCCAGCAGTCAGACTAGCGCACCCGAGGATGAGCAGTTCTTC few TRBJ2-1 TRBD2 TRBV4-1
CASSPRRHEAFF TGTGCCAGCAGCCCTCGGAGGCATGAAGCTTTCTTT few TRBJ1-1 NA TRBV3-1
CASSGSGRVAETQYF TGTGCCAGCAGTGGTAGCGGGAGGGTGGCTGAGACCCAGTACTTC NA TRBJ2-5 TRBD2 TRBV6-1
CASRTGVNSPLHF TGTGCCAGCCGGACAGGGGTGAATTCACCCCTCCACTTT many TRBJ1-6 TRBD1 TRBV7-2
CASRNGLAGGGQETQYF TGTGCCAGCCGCAATGGACTAGCGGGAGGGGGGCAAGAGACCCAGTACTTC many TRBJ2-5 TRBD2 TRBV6-1
CASSRDSVDTQYF TGTGCCAGCAGCCGGGACTCCGTGGATACGCAGTATTTT many TRBJ2-3 NA TRBV3-1
CASSLGPGGGADTQYF TGTGCCAGCAGTTTGGGTCCGGGGGGCGGGGCAGATACGCAGTATTTT few TRBJ2-3 NA TRBV27
CATSSARDYLNEQFF TGTGCCACCAGTAGCGCGCGGGACTACCTCAATGAGCAGTTCTTC few TRBJ2-1 TRBD2 TRBV15
CASSLEPAMNTEAFF TGCGCCAGCAGCTTGGAGCCCGCCATGAACACTGAAGCTTTCTTT NA TRBJ1-1 NA TRBV5-1
CASSPNRGQAFF TGTGCCAGCAGCCCCAACAGGGGCCAAGCTTTCTTT NA TRBJ1-1 TRBD1 TRBV12-3/TRBV12-4
CASSVFSGGVNSYNEQFF TGTGCCAGCAGCGTATTTTCCGGGGGGGTAAACTCCTACAATGAGCAGTTCTTC NA TRBJ2-1 TRBD2 TRBV9
CASSLVTPGLGGDSEQYF TGTGCCAGCTCACTAGTGACTCCTGGACTAGGTGGGGACTCCGAGCAGTACTTC many TRBJ2-7 TRBD2 TRBV18
CSARGDGIYSGNTIYF TGCAGTGCTAGAGGGGACGGCATCTACTCTGGAAACACCATATATTTT many TRBJ1-3 NA TRBV20-1
CASSTRAGWGVQETQYF TGTGCCAGCAGCACCCGAGCGGGTTGGGGCGTCCAAGAGACCCAGTACTTC few TRBJ2-5 NA TRBV12-3/TRBV12-4
CASSSVGEQETQYF TGTGCCAGCAGCTCGGTAGGAGAACAAGAGACCCAGTACTTC few TRBJ2-5 NA TRBV13
CASSPPLPMWPDTQYF TGTGCCAGCTCACCACCGCTCCCGATGTGGCCAGATACGCAGTATTTT few TRBJ2-3 NA TRBV18
CASGRPQGSYNEQFF TGTGCCAGTGGACGTCCCCAGGGCTCGTACAATGAGCAGTTCTTC many TRBJ2-1 NA TRBV19
CASSYWGRRATNEKLFF TGTGCCAGCAGTTACTGGGGGAGAAGGGCAACTAATGAAAAACTGTTTTTT many TRBJ1-4 NA TRBV6-5
CASSRNEQYF TGTGCCAGCAGTCGAAACGAGCAGTACTTC many TRBJ2-7 NA TRBV3-1
CAWNGGRTEAFF TGTGCCTGGAATGGGGGTCGCACTGAAGCTTTCTTT few TRBJ1-1 NA TRBV30
CSARDGGTGGNSPLHF TGCAGTGCTAGAGATGGGGGGACGGGTGGCAATTCACCCCTCCACTTT many TRBJ1-6 NA TRBV20-1
CASNRVRTGSDTQYF TGTGCCAGCAATAGAGTTCGGACAGGGTCAGATACGCAGTATTTT many TRBJ2-3 TRBD1 TRBV2
CASSSATNRGRNTGELFF TGTGCCAGCAGTTCAGCAACCAACAGGGGGCGCAACACCGGGGAGCTGTTTTTT NA TRBJ2-2 TRBD1 TRBV12-3/TRBV12-4
CAIKVGPSTDTQYF TGTGCCATCAAGGTGGGACCAAGCACAGATACGCAGTATTTT NA TRBJ2-3 NA TRBV6-1
CSVEDGRTYYGYTF TGCAGCGTTGAAGACGGTCGGACCTACTATGGCTACACCTTC few TRBJ1-2 NA TRBV29-1
CATSRDIEVYF TGTGCCACCAGCCGGGACATCGAAGTATATTTT NA TRBJ1-3 NA TRBV15
CASSSQRGGYQETQYF TGTGCCAGCAGTTCCCAGCGGGGAGGGTACCAAGAGACCCAGTACTTC NA TRBJ2-5 TRBD2 TRBV12-3/TRBV12-4
CASSIEGAKFNEQFF TGTGCCAGTAGTATCGAGGGGGCGAAATTCAATGAGCAGTTCTTC few TRBJ2-1 TRBD1 TRBV19
CASSEAARDRLFF TGTGCCAGCAGTGAAGCGGCGAGGGATAGGCTGTTTTTT few TRBJ2-2 NA TRBV6-1
CAWSVSGTGSDYGYTF TGTGCCTGGAGTGTTTCAGGGACAGGGAGCGACTATGGCTACACCTTC few TRBJ1-2 TRBD1 TRBV30
CASINRRMRRYTF TGTGCCAGCATAAACCGCCGAATGCGTCGCTACACCTTC few TRBJ1-2 NA TRBV6-4
CASSLAFDAGAYNEQFF TGTGCCAGCAGTTTAGCGTTTGATGCGGGAGCCTACAATGAGCAGTTCTTC many TRBJ2-1 TRBD2 TRBV12-3/TRBV12-4
CASSESPPGGAYGYTF TGTGCCAGCAGTGAATCCCCGCCGGGGGGGGCGTATGGCTACACCTTC few TRBJ1-2 NA TRBV2
CASSLGAANTEAFF TGTGCCAGCAGCTTAGGAGCGGCGAACACTGAAGCTTTCTTT many TRBJ1-1 NA TRBV7-6